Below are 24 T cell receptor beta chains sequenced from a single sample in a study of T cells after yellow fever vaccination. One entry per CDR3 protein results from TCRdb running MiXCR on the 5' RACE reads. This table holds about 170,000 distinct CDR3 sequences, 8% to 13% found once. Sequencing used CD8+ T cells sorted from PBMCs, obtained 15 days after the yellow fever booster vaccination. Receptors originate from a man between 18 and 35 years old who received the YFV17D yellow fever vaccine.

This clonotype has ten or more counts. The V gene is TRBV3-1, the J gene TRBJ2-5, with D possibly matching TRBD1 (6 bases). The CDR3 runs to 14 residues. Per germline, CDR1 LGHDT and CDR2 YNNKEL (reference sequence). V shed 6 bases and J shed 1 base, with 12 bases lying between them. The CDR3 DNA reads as TGTGCCAGCAGAAAATTGGGGGCCCAAGAGACCCAGTACTTC. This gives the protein CASRKLGAQETQYF.

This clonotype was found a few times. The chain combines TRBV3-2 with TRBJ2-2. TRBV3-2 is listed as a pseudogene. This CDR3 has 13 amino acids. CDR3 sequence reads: CASSQDWDGELFF. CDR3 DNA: TGTGCCAGCAGCCAAGATTGGGACGGGGAGCTGTTTTTT.

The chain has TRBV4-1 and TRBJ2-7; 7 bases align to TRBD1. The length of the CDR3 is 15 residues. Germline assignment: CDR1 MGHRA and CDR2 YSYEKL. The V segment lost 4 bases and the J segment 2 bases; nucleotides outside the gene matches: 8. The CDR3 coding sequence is TGCGCCAGCAGCCGAGAAGCGACAGGGACCTACGAGCAGTACTTC. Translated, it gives CASSREATGTYEQYF.

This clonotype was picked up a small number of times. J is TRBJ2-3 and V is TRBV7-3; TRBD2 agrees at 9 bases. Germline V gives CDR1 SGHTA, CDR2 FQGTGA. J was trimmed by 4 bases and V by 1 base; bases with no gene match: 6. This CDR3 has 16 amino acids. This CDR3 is CASSLNAGGPPDTQYF. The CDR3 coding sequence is TGTGCCAGCAGCTTAAACGCGGGGGGGCCCCCAGATACGCAGTATTTT.

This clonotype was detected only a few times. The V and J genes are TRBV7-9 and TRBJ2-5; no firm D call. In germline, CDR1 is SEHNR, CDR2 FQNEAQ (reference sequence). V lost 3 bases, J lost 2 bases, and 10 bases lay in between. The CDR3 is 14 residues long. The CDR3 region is CASSFEYIQETQYF. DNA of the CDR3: TGTGCCAGCAGCTTCGAGTACATACAAGAGACCCAGTACTTC.

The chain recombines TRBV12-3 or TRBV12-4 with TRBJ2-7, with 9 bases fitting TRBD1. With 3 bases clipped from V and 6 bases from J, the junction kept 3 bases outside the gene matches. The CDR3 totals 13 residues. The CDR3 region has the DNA TGTGCCAGCAGTTTCACAGGGGGCTCCGAGCAGTACTTC. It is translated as CASSFTGGSEQYF.

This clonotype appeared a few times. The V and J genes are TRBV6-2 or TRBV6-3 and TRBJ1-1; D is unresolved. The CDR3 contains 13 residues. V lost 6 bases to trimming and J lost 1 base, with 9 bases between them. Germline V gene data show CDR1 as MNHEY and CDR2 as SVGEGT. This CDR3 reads CASSSIGNTEAFF. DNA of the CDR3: TGTGCCAGCAGCTCGATAGGGAACACTGAAGCTTTCTTT.

In DNA, the CDR3 is TGCGCCAGCAGCTTGAGTTGGGCGTCGAACACTGAAGCTTTCTTT. Translated, it gives CASSLSWASNTEAFF. This chain uses TRBV5-1 with TRBJ1-1; D unclear. The CDR3 contains 15 residues. V was shortened by 1 base and J by 1 base, with 11 bases between the two germline ends. CDR1 and CDR2 (germline): SGHRS, YFSETQ. Full variable domain (missing parts from reference TRBV5-1 and TRBJ1-1): KAGVTQTPRYLIKTRGQQVTLSCSPISGHRSVSWYQQTPGQGLQFLFEYFSETQRNKGNFPGRFSGRQFSNSRSEMNVSTLELGDSALYLCASSLSWASNTEAFFGQGTRLTVV.

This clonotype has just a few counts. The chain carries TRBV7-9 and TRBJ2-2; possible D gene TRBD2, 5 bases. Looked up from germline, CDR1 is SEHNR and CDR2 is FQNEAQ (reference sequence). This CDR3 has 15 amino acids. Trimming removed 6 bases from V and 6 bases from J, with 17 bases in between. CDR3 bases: TGTGCCAGCAGAACCAAGCAAGGGAGCTCCGGGGAGCTGTTTTTT. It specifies CASRTKQGSSGELFF. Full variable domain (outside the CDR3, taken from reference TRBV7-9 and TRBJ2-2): DTGVSQNPRHKITKRGQNVTFRCDPISEHNRLYWYRQTLGQGPEFLTYFQNEAQLEKSRLLSDRFSAERPKGSFSTLEIQRTEQGDSAMYLCASRTKQGSSGELFFGEGSRLTVL.

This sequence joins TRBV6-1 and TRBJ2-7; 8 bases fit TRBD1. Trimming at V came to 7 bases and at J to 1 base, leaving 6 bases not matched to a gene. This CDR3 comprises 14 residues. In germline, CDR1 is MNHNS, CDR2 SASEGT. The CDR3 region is CASNWGTGSYEQYF. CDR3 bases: TGTGCCAGCAACTGGGGGACAGGTTCCTACGAGCAGTACTTC.

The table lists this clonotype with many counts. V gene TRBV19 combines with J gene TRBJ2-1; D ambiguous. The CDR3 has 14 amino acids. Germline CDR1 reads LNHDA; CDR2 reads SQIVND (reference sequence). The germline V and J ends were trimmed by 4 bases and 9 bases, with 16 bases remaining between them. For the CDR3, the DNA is TGTGCCAGTAGTACCCGGGCCGGAGAGGTTGAGCAGTTCTTC. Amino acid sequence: CASSTRAGEVEQFF.

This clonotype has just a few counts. CDR3 region: CASSEIGVTSYEQYF. The CDR3 nucleotides read TGTGCCAGCAGTGAAATCGGCGTAACCTCCTACGAGCAGTACTTC. V is TRBV6-1 and J is TRBJ2-7; no clear D. V lost 2 bases and J 0 bases, leaving 11 bases between the germline ends. Germline V CDR1 and CDR2: MNHNS, SASEGT. This CDR3 comprises 15 residues.

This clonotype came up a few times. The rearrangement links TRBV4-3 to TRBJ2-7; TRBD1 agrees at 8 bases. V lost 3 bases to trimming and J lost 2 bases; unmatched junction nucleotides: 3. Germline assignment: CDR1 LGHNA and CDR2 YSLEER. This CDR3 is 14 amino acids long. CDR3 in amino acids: CASSQDRATYEQYF. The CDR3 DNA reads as TGCGCCAGCAGCCAGGACAGGGCAACCTACGAGCAGTACTTC.

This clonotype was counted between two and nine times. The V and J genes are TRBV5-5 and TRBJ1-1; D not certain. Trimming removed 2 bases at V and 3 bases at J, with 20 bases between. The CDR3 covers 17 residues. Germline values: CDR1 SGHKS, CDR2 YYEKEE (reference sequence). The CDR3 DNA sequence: TGTGCCAGCAGCTTAATAGTTCGGACGCATTCATACACTGAAGCTTTCTTT. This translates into CASSLIVRTHSYTEAFF.

The CDR3 loop reads CASRTPPGGHNTGELFF. CDR3 nucleotides: TGTGCCAGCAGGACCCCCCCAGGGGGACATAACACCGGGGAGCTGTTTTTT. The genes are TRBV2 and TRBJ2-2, with 7 bases aligning to TRBD1. V lost 6 bases, J lost 2 bases, and 12 bases stayed unmatched. Germline lookup yields CDR1 SNHLY and CDR2 FYNNEI. This CDR3 comprises 17 residues.

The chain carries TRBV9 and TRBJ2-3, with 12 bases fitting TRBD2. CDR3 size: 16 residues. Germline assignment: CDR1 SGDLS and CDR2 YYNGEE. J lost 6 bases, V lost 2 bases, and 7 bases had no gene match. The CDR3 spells CASSVGLAGRRDTQYF. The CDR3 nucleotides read TGTGCCAGCAGCGTTGGACTAGCGGGACGGCGGGATACGCAGTATTTT.

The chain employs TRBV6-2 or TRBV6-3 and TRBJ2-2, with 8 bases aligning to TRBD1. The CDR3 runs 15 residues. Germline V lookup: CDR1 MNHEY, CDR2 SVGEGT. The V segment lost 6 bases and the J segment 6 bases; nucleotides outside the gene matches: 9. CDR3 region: CASRPDRGPAGELFF. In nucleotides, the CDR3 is TGTGCCAGCAGACCCGACAGGGGCCCGGCCGGGGAGCTGTTTTTT.

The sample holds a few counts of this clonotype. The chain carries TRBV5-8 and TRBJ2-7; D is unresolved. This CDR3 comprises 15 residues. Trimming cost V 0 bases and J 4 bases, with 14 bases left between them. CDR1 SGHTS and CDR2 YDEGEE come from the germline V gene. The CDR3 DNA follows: TGTGCCAGCAGCTTGGGTCTTATAGTTCCGTACGAGCAGTACGTC. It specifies CASSLGLIVPYEQYV.

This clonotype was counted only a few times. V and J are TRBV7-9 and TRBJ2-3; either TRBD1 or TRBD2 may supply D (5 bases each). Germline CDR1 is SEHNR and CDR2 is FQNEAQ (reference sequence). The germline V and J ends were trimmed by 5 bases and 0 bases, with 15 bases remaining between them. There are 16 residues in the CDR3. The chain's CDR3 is CASSVAWDRSTDTQYF. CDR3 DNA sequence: TGTGCCAGCAGCGTCGCGTGGGACCGCAGCACAGATACGCAGTATTTT.

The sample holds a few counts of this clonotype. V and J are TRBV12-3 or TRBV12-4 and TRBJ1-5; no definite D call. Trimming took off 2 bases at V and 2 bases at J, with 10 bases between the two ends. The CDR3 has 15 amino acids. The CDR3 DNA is TGTGCCAGCAGTTTAAGAGTTGGGGGCAATCAGCCCCAGCATTTT. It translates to CASSLRVGGNQPQHF.

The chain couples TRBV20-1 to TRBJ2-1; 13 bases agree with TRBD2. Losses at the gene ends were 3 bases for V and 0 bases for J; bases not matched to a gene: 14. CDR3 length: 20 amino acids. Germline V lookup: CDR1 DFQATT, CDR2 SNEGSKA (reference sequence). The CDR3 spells CSASRPGGLAGSHSYNEQFF. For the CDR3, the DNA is TGCAGTGCTAGTCGACCAGGGGGACTAGCGGGGTCCCACTCCTACAATGAGCAGTTCTTC.

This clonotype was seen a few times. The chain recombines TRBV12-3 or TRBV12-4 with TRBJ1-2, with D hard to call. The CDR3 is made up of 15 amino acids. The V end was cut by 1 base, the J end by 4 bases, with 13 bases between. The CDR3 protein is CASSLGWEGVYGYTF. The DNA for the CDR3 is TGTGCCAGCAGTTTAGGGTGGGAGGGAGTCTATGGCTACACCTTC.

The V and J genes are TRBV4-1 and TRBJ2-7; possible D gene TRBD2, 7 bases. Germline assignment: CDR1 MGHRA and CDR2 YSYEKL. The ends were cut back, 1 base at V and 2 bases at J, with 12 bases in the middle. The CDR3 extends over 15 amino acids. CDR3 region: CASSQGRGGPYEQYV. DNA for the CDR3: TGCGCCAGCAGCCAAGGGAGGGGGGGACCCTACGAGCAGTACGTC.

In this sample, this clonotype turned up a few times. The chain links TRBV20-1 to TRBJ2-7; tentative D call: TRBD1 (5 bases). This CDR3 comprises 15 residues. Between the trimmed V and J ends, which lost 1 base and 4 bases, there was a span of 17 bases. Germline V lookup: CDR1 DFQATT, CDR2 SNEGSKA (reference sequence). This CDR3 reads CSARGPGRVGYEQYF. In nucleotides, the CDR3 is TGCAGTGCTAGAGGACCAGGGCGAGTAGGTTACGAGCAGTACTTC.